The TCR beta chain described here comes from a study of beta chain features in type 1 diabetes. Findings of the study overall: PCR might show a preference for shorter templates, equally across patients and controls. Type 1 diabetes patients had VDJ junctions that carried fewer insertions and more deletions. A moderate, significant TCRB CDR3 shortening appeared in type 1 diabetes across four CD4+ subsets.

The CDR3 runs 13 residues. The germline gives CDR1 SGHRS, CDR2 YFSETQ. V was clipped by 5 bases and J by 0 bases, with 6 bases between them. Purities in excess of 95% were seen in all sorted populations. TCRB transcripts that were expressed got sequenced, as all of the isolated RNA had been reverse transcribed. The data were produced by immunoSEQ multiplex PCR, yet TCRdb's version contains in-frame clones alone and is incomplete. The top ten clones hold 0.035% to 0.05% of a sample with around 500,000 clones, over 10% of them seen once. Regarding this clone: The antigen is unknown.

The TCR sequence derives from a woman between 18 and 29 years old in good health. Sequenced: naive CD4+ T cells from blood. The J gene is TRBJ2-1, the V gene TRBV5-1; D is unresolved. For the CDR3, the DNA is TGCGCCAGCAGGGGTTTCTCCTACAATGAGCAGTTCTTC. This encodes CASRGFSYNEQFF.